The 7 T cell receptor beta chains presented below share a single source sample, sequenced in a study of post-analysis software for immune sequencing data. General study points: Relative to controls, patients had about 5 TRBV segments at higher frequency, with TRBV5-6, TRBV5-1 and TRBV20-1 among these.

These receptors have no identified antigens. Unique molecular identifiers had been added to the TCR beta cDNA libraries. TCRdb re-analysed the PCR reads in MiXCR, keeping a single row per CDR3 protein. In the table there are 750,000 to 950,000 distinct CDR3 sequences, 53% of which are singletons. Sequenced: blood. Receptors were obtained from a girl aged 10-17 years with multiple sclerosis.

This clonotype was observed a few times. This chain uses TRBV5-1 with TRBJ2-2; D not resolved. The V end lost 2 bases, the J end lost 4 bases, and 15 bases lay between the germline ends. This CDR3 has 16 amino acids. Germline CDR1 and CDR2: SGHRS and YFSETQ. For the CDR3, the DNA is TGCGCCAGCAGCTTCGACGGCCGGGCAGGCACCGGGGAGCTGTTTTTT. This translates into CASSFDGRAGTGELFF.

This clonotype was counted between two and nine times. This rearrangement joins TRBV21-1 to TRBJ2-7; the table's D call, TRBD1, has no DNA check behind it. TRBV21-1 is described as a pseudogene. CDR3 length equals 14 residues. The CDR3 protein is CASSKDSGECEQYF. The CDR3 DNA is TGTGCCAGCAGCAAAGATTCAGGGGAATGCGAGCAGTACTTC.

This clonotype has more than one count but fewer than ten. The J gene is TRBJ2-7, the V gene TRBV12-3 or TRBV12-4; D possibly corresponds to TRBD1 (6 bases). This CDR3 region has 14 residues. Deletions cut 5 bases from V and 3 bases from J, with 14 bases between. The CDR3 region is CASSPNRDNYEQYF. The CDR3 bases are TGTGCCAGCAGTCCCAACAGGGATAACTACGAGCAGTACTTC.

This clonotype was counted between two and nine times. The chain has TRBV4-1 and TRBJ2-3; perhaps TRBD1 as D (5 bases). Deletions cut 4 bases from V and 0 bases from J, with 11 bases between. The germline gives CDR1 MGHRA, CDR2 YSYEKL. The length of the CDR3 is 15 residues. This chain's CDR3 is CASSPIGASTDTQYF. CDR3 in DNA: TGCGCCAGCAGCCCGATAGGGGCCAGCACAGATACGCAGTATTTT.

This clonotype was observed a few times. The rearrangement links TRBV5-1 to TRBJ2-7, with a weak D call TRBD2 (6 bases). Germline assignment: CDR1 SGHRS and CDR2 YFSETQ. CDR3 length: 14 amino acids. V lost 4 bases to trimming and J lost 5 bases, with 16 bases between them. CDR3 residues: CASSPGGSGDEQYF. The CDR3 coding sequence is TGCGCCAGCAGCCCTGGGGGGTCCGGGGACGAGCAGTACTTC.

The CDR3, as DNA: TGTGCCAGCAGCCCACTAGACCCTAGCACAGATACGCAGTATTTT. Translation gives CASSPLDPSTDTQYF. This chain connects TRBV12-3 or TRBV12-4 to TRBJ2-3; possibly TRBD2 for D (5 bases). This CDR3 is 15 amino acids long. V was trimmed by 6 bases and J by 0 bases, leaving 13 bases between them.

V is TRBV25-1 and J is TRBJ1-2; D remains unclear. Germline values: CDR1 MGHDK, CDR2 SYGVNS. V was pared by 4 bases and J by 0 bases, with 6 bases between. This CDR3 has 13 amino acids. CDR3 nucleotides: TGTGCCAGCAGTGCTAACCCTAACTATGGCTACACCTTC. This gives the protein CASSANPNYGYTF.